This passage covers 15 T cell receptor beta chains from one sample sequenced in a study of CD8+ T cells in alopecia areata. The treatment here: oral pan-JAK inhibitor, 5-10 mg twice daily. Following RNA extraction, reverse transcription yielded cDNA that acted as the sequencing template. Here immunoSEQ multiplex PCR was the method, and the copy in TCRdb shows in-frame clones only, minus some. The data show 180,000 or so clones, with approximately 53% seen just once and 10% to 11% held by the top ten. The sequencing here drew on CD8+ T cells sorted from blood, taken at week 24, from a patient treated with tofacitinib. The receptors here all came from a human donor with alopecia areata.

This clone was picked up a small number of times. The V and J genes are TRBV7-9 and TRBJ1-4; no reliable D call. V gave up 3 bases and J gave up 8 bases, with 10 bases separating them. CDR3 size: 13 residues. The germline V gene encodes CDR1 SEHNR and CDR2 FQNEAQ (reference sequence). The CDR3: CASSFSSDEKLFF. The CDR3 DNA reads TGTGCCAGCAGCTTCTCTTCCGACGAAAAACTGTTTTTT.

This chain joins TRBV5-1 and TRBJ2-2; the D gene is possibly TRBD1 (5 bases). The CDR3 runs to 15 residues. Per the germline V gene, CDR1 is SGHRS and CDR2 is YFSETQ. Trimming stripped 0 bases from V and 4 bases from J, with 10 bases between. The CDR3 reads CASSLEGVGTGELFF. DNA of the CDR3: TGCGCCAGCAGCTTGGAAGGGGTTGGCACCGGGGAGCTGTTTTTT.

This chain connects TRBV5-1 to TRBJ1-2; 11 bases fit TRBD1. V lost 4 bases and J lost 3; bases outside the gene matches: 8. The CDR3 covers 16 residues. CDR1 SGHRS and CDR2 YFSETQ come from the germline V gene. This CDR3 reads CASSVEGQGAYYGYTF. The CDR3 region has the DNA TGCGCCAGCAGCGTCGAAGGACAGGGGGCATACTATGGCTACACCTTC.

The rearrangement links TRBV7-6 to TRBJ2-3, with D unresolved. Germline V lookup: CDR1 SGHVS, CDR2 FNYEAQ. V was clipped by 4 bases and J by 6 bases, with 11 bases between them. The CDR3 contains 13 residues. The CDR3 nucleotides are TGTGCCAGCAGCTCTACCTCGTGGGATACGCAGTATTTT. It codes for CASSSTSWDTQYF.

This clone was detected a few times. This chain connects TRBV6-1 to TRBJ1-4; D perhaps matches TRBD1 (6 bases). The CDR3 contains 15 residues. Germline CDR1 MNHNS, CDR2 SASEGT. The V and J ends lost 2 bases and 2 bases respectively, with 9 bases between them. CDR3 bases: TGTGCCAGCAGTGAAAGGACAGCTACTAATGAAAAACTGTTTTTT. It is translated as CASSERTATNEKLFF.

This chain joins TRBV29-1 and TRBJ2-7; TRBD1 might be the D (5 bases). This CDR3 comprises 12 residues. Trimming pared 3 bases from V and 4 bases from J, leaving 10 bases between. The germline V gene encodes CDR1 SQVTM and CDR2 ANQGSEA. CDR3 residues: CSVDQGSYEQYF. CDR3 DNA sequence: TGCAGCGTTGACCAGGGTAGTTACGAGCAGTACTTC.

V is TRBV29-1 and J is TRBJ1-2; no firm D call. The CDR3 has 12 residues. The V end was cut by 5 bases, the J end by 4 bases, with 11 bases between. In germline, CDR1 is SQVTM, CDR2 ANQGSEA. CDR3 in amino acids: CSVRTVPYGYTF. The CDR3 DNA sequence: TGCAGCGTTAGGACCGTCCCCTATGGCTACACCTTC. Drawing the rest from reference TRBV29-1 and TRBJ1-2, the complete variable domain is SAVISQKPSRDICQRGTSLTIQCQVDSQVTMMFWYRQQPGQSLTLIATANQGSEATYESGFVIDKFPISRPNLTFSTLTVSNMSPEDSSIYLCSVRTVPYGYTFGSGTRLTVV.

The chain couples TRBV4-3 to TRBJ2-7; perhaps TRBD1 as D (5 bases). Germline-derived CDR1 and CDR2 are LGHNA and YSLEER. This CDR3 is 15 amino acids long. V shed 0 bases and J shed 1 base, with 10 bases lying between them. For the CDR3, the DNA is TGCGCCAGCAGCCAAGACGACAGCCCTTCCTACGAGCAGTACTTC. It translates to CASSQDDSPSYEQYF.

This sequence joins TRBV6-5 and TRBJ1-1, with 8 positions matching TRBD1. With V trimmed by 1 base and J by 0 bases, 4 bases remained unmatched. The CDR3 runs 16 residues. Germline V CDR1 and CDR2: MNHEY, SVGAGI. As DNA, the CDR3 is TGTGCCAGCAGTTACTGGGACAGGACGTTGAACACTGAAGCTTTCTTT. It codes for CASSYWDRTLNTEAFF.

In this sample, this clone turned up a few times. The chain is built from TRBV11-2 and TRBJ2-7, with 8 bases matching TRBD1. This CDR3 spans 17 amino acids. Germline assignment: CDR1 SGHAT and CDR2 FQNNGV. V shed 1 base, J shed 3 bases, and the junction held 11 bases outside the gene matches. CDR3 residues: CASSLGGPGTGGYEQYF. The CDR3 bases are TGTGCCAGCAGCTTAGGTGGGCCCGGGACAGGAGGCTACGAGCAGTACTTC.

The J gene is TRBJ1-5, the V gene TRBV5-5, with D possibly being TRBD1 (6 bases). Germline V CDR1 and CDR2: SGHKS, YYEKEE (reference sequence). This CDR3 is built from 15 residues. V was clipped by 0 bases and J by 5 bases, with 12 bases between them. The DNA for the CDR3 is TGTGCCAGCAGCTTGGATTTAGGGGGGGATCAGCCCCAGCATTTT. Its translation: CASSLDLGGDQPQHF.

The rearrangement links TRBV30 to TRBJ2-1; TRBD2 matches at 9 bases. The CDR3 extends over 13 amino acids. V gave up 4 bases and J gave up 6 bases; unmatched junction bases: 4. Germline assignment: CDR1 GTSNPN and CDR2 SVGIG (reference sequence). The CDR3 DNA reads TGTGCCTGGAATAGCGGGGGTGGCAATGAGCAGTTCTTC. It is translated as CAWNSGGGNEQFF.

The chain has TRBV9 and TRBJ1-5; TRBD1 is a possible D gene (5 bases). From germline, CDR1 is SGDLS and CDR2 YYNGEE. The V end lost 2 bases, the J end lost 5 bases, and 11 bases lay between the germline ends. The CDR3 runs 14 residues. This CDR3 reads CASSVGPLHQPQHF. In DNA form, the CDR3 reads TGTGCCAGCAGCGTGGGACCACTTCATCAGCCCCAGCATTTT.

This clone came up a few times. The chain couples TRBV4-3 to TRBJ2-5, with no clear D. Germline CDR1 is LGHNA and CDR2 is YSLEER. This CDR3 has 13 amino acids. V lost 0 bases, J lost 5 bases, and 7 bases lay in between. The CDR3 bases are TGCGCCAGCAGCCAAGAAAGATGGGAGACCCAGTACTTC. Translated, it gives CASSQERWETQYF.

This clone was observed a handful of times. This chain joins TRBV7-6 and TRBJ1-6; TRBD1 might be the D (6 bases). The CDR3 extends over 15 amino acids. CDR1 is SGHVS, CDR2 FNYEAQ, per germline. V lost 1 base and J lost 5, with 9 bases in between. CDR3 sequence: CASSLERGDNSPLHF. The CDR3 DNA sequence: TGTGCCAGCAGCTTAGAGAGGGGGGATAATTCACCCCTCCACTTT.